The 22 T cell receptor beta chains below were found in one sample sequenced in a study of T cell responses to AZD1222 COVID-19 vaccine. Repertoires were generated with immunoSEQ multiplex PCR, while TCRdb's copy carries only in-frame clones and drops some. The sample yields around 85,000 clones, 70% to 90% seen once. Sequencing used peripheral blood, obtained on day 0 of AZD1222 vaccination. The receptors were sampled from an adult in good health.

This chain links TRBV24-1 with TRBJ1-4, with 9 bases lining up with TRBD1. CDR3 length: 20 amino acids. CDR1 is KGHDR and CDR2 is SFDVKD in the germline V gene. Trimming took 5 bases from V and 0 from J; bases not matched to a gene: 15. CDR3 residues: CATSGVSGTGRAPTNEKLFF. The CDR3 DNA reads TGTGCCACCAGTGGAGTGTCCGGGACAGGGCGAGCTCCAACTAATGAAAAACTGTTTTTT.

The V call is TRBV6-2 or TRBV6-3, the J call TRBJ2-3, with TRBD1 identical over 7 bases. V was pared by 6 bases and J by 5 bases, with 14 bases of the junction left unmatched. CDR1 is MNHEY and CDR2 is SVGEGT in the germline V gene. The CDR3 length is 16 residues. For the CDR3, the DNA is TGTGCCAGCAGCCTACCGCTAGGGGGCTGGGAAGATACGCAGTATTTT. Its protein product is CASSLPLGGWEDTQYF.

The chain recombines TRBV7-9 with TRBJ2-7, with D hard to call. Germline-derived CDR1 and CDR2 are SEHNR and FQNEAQ (reference sequence). V was trimmed by 5 bases and J by 4 bases, leaving 12 bases between them. The CDR3 loop spans 13 amino acids. In DNA, the CDR3 is TGTGCCAGCAGCCCCCCTTTGAGTTACGAGCAGTACTTC. Protein sequence: CASSPPLSYEQYF.

This sequence joins TRBV2 and TRBJ1-3; the D gene is possibly TRBD1 (5 bases). V shed 2 bases and J shed 1 base, with 9 bases lying between them. This CDR3 spans 15 amino acids. The germline V gene has CDR1 SNHLY and CDR2 FYNNEI. DNA of the CDR3: TGTGCCAGCAGTGAACAGGGTCGGTCTGGAAACACCATATATTTT. It codes for CASSEQGRSGNTIYF.

The V and J genes are TRBV4-2 and TRBJ1-4; D gene unclear. The V gene's germline CDR1 is LGHNA and CDR2 YNFKEQ. This CDR3 contains 15 residues. Trimming took off 5 bases at V and 5 bases at J, with 15 bases between the two ends. This chain's CDR3 is CASSSYRAFNEKLFF. In nucleotides, the CDR3 is TGTGCCAGCAGCTCATACCGGGCGTTCAATGAAAAACTGTTTTTT.

This clone was picked up a small number of times. The chain has TRBV5-4 and TRBJ1-1; D is unclear. Germline lookup yields CDR1 SGHNT and CDR2 YYREEE (reference sequence). This CDR3 spans 13 amino acids. V lost 0 bases and J lost 4, with 7 bases in between. CDR3 protein: CASSLELATEAFF. For the CDR3, the DNA is TGTGCCAGCAGCTTGGAGCTGGCCACTGAAGCTTTCTTT.

This chain joins TRBV7-8 and TRBJ1-1; D might be TRBD1 (5 bases). Germline V gene sequence: CDR1 SGHVS, CDR2 FQNEAQ. This CDR3 region has 15 residues. The germline V and J ends were trimmed by 1 base and 4 bases, with 13 bases remaining between them. CDR3 nucleotide sequence: TGTGCCAGCAGCTTAGTCTCCCCAGGGCCCACTGAAGCTTTCTTT. This encodes CASSLVSPGPTEAFF.

The chain links TRBV5-1 to TRBJ1-3; maybe TRBD1 (6 bases). The CDR3 loop spans 15 amino acids. V lost 2 bases, J lost 1 base, and 10 bases lay in between. Per the germline V gene, CDR1 is SGHRS and CDR2 is YFSETQ. CDR3 residues: CASSLQGLSGNTIYF. The CDR3 region has the DNA TGCGCCAGCAGCTTACAGGGATTATCTGGAAACACCATATATTTT.

The chain employs TRBV7-9 and TRBJ2-7, with D tentatively TRBD1 (6 bases). Germline-derived CDR1 and CDR2 are SEHNR and FQNEAQ (reference sequence). This CDR3 region has 16 residues. The V and J ends lost 6 bases and 4 bases respectively, with 22 bases between them. CDR3 DNA sequence: TGTGCCAGCAGTTCCGGCGGGCCAGGGGCTGGGTACGAGCAGTACTTC. Protein sequence: CASSSGGPGAGYEQYF.

This chain uses TRBV15 with TRBJ2-2; D is ambiguous. In germline, CDR1 is LNHNV, CDR2 YYDKDF (reference sequence). This CDR3 contains 16 residues. The germline V and J ends were trimmed by 0 bases and 0 bases, with 8 bases remaining between them. DNA for the CDR3: TGTGCCACCAGCAGAGATTATGGGACGAACACCGGGGAGCTGTTTTTT. Translated, it gives CATSRDYGTNTGELFF.

The gene calls are TRBV6-6 and TRBJ2-5, with D uncertain. Germline assignment: CDR1 MNHNY and CDR2 SVGAGI (reference sequence). CDR3 length: 14 residues. V shed 3 bases and J shed 0 bases, with 8 bases lying between them. CDR3 DNA sequence: TGTGCCAGCAGTTATTCCCGGGACCAAGAGACCCAGTACTTC. This translates into CASSYSRDQETQYF.

The gene calls are TRBV4-2 and TRBJ2-5, with TRBD2 identical over 8 bases. The germline V gene has CDR1 LGHNA and CDR2 YNFKEQ. The CDR3 loop spans 15 amino acids. With 0 bases clipped from V and 4 bases from J, the junction kept 4 bases outside the gene matches. The CDR3 is CASSQDRAGGETQYF. CDR3 coding DNA: TGTGCCAGCAGCCAAGATAGGGCGGGGGGAGAGACCCAGTACTTC.

This rearrangement joins TRBV27 to TRBJ2-7; 11 bases line up with TRBD1. Losses at the gene ends were 2 bases for V and 4 bases for J; bases not matched to a gene: 4. CDR3 size: 15 residues. CDR1 MNHEY and CDR2 SMNVEV come from the germline V gene (reference sequence). CDR3 DNA: TGTGCCAGCAGTTTAGCCGGGACAGGGGGGTACGAGCAGTACTTC. It codes for CASSLAGTGGYEQYF.

The chain recombines TRBV2 with TRBJ2-4; D unresolved. The V gene lost 3 bases and the J gene lost 6 bases, with 3 bases spanning the gap. CDR3 length: 11 residues. Looked up from germline, CDR1 is SNHLY and CDR2 is FYNNEI. CDR3 coding DNA: TGTGCCAGCAGTGAGGGAAACATTCAGTACTTC. Translated, it gives CASSEGNIQYF.

This rearrangement joins TRBV2 to TRBJ2-5; D ambiguous. The CDR3 has 13 amino acids. Germline CDR1 is SNHLY and CDR2 is FYNNEI. V was cut by 3 bases and J by 1 base, with 6 bases left in between. The CDR3 loop is CASSERSQETQYF. DNA of the CDR3: TGTGCCAGCAGTGAGAGGTCCCAAGAGACCCAGTACTTC.

V usage is TRBV10-3 and J usage is TRBJ2-5; 8 bases fit TRBD2. The V and J ends lost 3 bases and 1 base, in that order; junction bases with no gene match: 4. The CDR3 totals 15 residues. The germline CDR1 and CDR2 sequences are ENHRY and SYGVKD. CDR3 DNA: TGTGCCATCAGTGAAGGGACTAGTATCCAAGAGACCCAGTACTTC. It encodes CAISEGTSIQETQYF.

V and J are TRBV5-1 and TRBJ2-7, with D perhaps TRBD1 or TRBD2 (5 bases each). V lost 1 base, J lost 1 base, and 21 bases lay in between. CDR3 length: 18 residues. CDR1 is SGHRS and CDR2 is YFSETQ in the germline V gene. In DNA form, the CDR3 reads TGCGCCAGCAGCTTGTATTCCCACCGGGACGGCGGGTCCTACGAGCAGTACTTC. Protein: CASSLYSHRDGGSYEQYF.

This clone has only one observation. V and J are TRBV20-1 and TRBJ2-1, with 7 bases identical to TRBD2. The CDR3 is made up of 11 amino acids. Germline values: CDR1 DFQATT, CDR2 SNEGSKA (reference sequence). The CDR3 region is CRLGAGDEQFF. CDR3 nucleotide sequence: TGCAGGCTAGGTGCGGGAGATGAGCAGTTCTTC.

This chain links TRBV5-1 with TRBJ2-6; D remains ambiguous. In germline, CDR1 is SGHRS, CDR2 YFSETQ. V lost 6 bases and J 0 bases, leaving 10 bases between the germline ends. The CDR3 extends over 15 amino acids. The CDR3 DNA follows: TGCGCCAGCACCTATCTTAGCTCTGGGGCCAACGTCCTGACTTTC. This codes for CASTYLSSGANVLTF.

The chain has TRBV13 and TRBJ2-7; D unresolved. CDR1 and CDR2 from the germline V gene are PRHDT and FYEKMQ (reference sequence). Trimming pared 4 bases from V and 2 bases from J, leaving 12 bases between. This CDR3 has 14 amino acids. The CDR3 spells CASSYYGRTYEQYF. Written as DNA, the CDR3 is TGTGCCAGCAGCTACTACGGACGGACCTACGAGCAGTACTTC.

This clone was counted between two and nine times. The rearrangement links TRBV4-2 to TRBJ1-4, with 7 bases matching TRBD1. Trimming at V came to 1 base and at J to 0 bases, leaving 2 bases not matched to a gene. The CDR3 runs 16 residues. Germline loops: CDR1 LGHNA, CDR2 YNFKEQ. The CDR3 DNA sequence: TGTGCCAGCAGCCAAGCTCAGGGGGCAACTAATGAAAAACTGTTTTTT. This sequence encodes CASSQAQGATNEKLFF.

Concerning this clone: Distinct nucleotide sequences in the sample also encode this CDR3. V gene TRBV10-3 combines with J gene TRBJ2-5; D is unclear. V lost 6 bases, J lost 1 base, and 6 bases lay in between. CDR3 length equals 12 residues. CDR1 is ENHRY and CDR2 is SYGVKD in the germline V gene. CDR3 loop: CAISDPQETQYF. The CDR3 DNA sequence: TGTGCCATCAGCGACCCCCAAGAGACCCAGTACTTC.